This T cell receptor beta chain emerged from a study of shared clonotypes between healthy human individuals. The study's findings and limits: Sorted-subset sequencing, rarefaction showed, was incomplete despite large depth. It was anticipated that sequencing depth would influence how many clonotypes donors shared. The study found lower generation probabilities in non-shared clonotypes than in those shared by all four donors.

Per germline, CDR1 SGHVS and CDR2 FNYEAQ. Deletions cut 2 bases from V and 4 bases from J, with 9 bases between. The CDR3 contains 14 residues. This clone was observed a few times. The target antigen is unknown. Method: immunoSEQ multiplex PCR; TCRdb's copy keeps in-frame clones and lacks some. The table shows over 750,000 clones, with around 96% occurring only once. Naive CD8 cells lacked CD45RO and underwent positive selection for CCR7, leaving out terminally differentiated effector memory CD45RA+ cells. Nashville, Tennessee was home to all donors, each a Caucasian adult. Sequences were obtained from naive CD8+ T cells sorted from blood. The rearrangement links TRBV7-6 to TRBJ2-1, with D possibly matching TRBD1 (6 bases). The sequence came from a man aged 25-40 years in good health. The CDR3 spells CASSLQGLYNEQFF. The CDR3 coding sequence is TGTGCCAGCAGCTTACAGGGGCTGTACAATGAGCAGTTCTTC.